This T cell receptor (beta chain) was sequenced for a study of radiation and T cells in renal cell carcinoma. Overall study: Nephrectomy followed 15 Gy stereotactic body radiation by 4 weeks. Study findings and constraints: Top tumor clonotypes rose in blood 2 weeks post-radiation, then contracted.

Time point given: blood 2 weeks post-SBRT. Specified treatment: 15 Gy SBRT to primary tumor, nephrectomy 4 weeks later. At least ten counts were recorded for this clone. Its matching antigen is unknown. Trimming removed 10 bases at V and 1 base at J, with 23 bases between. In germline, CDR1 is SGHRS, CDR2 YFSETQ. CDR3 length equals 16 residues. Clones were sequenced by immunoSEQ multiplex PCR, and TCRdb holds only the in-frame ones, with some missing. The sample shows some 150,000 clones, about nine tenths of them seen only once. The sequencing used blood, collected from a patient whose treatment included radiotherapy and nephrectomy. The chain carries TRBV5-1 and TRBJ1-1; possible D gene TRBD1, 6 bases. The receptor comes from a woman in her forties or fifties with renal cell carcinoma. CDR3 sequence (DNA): TGCGCCTCCTACTTTCATCCCCAGGGGCGGAACACTGAAGCTTTCTTT. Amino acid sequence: CASYFHPQGRNTEAFF. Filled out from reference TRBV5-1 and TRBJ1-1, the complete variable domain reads KAGVTQTPRYLIKTRGQQVTLSCSPISGHRSVSWYQQTPGQGLQFLFEYFSETQRNKGNFPGRFSGRQFSNSRSEMNVSTLELGDSALYLCASYFHPQGRNTEAFFGQGTRLTVV.